A selection of T cell receptor beta chains follows, all from one sample in a study of T cells expressing NK-cell markers. Using the 5' RACE reads, TCRdb records one entry per CDR3 protein without DNA. This repertoire includes about 260,000 distinct CDR3 sequences. The sample was blood T cells: a sorted CD56 or NKG2C T cell subset, CD4+ or CD8+ T cells, or bulk PBMC T cells (not recorded which). The receptors were sampled from a man younger than 35 in good health. CDR3s include the opening cysteine and the closing phenylalanine or tryptophan. Fields, in order: CDR3 protein, J gene, V gene.

CSALLRDRVFYEQYF TRBJ2-7 TRBV29-1
CASSFGGRADTGELFF TRBJ2-2 TRBV5-4
CASSLEGARWAFF TRBJ1-1 TRBV12-3/TRBV12-4
CASSPLTPHHEQFF TRBJ2-1 TRBV3-1
CASSLGPSREKLFF TRBJ1-4 TRBV5-1
CASSLGQGIQETQYF TRBJ2-5 TRBV12-3/TRBV12-4
CSARDLGERGHAYEQYF TRBJ2-7 TRBV20-1
CATDGVAKNIQYF TRBJ2-4 TRBV24-1
CASSRETGAGGSLYF TRBJ2-3 TRBV5-1
CASSFLTLPEYNEQFF TRBJ2-1 TRBV5-5
CASSLASGGLAVNEQFF TRBJ2-1 TRBV7-9
CSARDWATQYF TRBJ2-5 TRBV20-1
CSAPGQGGKLFF TRBJ1-4 TRBV20-1
CSALELGLMNTEAFF TRBJ1-1 TRBV20-1